Below, 24 T cell receptor beta chains from the same sample are listed, as sequenced in a study of T-cell reconstitution after alpha-beta-depleted transplantation in children. Unique molecular identifiers were incorporated when the TCRbeta library was constructed. TCRdb itself ran the PCR reads through MiXCR, one entry per CDR3 protein. The sample has about 440,000 distinct CDR3 sequences; roughly 44% are singletons. The specimen was PBMCs, collected before TCRalphabeta/CD19-depleted stem cell transplant. The origin of the receptors is a girl aged 2 to 9 with aplastic anemia, due to receive a stem cell transplant.

This sequence joins TRBV30 and TRBJ1-6; unclear D gene. Deletions cut 0 bases from V and 14 bases from J, with 11 bases between. From germline, CDR1 is GTSNPN and CDR2 SVGIG (reference sequence). The CDR3 is 12 amino acids. The chain's CDR3 is CAWSVDGPTLHF. As DNA, the CDR3 is TGTGCCTGGAGTGTAGACGGTCCCACCCTCCACTTT.

The V gene is TRBV6-1, the J gene TRBJ2-1; perhaps TRBD1 as D (6 bases). The germline gives CDR1 MNHNS, CDR2 SASEGT. The CDR3 consists of 15 residues. Trimming removed 6 bases at V and 5 bases at J, with 17 bases between. The CDR3 region has the DNA TGTGCCAGCAGCCAGCCTGGGGGCGACAACAATGAGCAGTTCTTC. Amino acids: CASSQPGGDNNEQFF.

About this clonotype itself: At one of its ends the junction is not consistent with the germline gene, which may arise from a read error. The chain is built from TRBV10-3 and TRBJ2-3; 13 bases match TRBD2. The germline V gene has CDR1 ENHRY and CDR2 SYGVKD. This CDR3 contains 18 residues. CDR3 DNA sequence: TGTTCCATCAGACAACTAGCGGGGGGGCGGAATGGGACAGATACGCAGTATTTT. Its protein product is CSIRQLAGGRNGTDTQYF.

V and J are TRBV7-8 and TRBJ1-5, with 10 positions matching TRBD1. J gave up 0 bases and V 3 bases, and 5 bases lay outside the gene matches. The CDR3 has 17 amino acids. Germline V gene sequence: CDR1 SGHVS, CDR2 FQNEAQ. CDR3 residues: CASSLRDRGNSNQPQHF. The DNA of the CDR3 is TGTGCCAGCAGCTTGCGGGACAGGGGCAATAGCAATCAGCCCCAGCATTTT.

This rearrangement joins TRBV5-5 to TRBJ2-1; D possibly corresponds to TRBD2 (5 bases). Trimming took off 0 bases at V and 3 bases at J, with 16 bases between the two ends. The CDR3 loop spans 17 amino acids. Germline V gene data show CDR1 as SGHKS and CDR2 as YYEKEE (reference sequence). The CDR3 protein is CASSLAPGVMNYNEQFF. As DNA, the CDR3 is TGTGCCAGCAGCTTGGCCCCCGGGGTTATGAACTACAATGAGCAGTTCTTC. The whole variable domain, filled in from reference TRBV5-5 and TRBJ2-1, reads DAGVTQSPTHLIKTRGQQVTLRCSPISGHKSVSWYQQVLGQGPQFIFQYYEKEERGRGNFPDRFSARQFPNYSSELNVNALLLGDSALYLCASSLAPGVMNYNEQFFGPGTRLTVL.

This clonotype was picked up many times. The chain is built from TRBV4-3 and TRBJ2-1; TRBD2 matches at 9 bases. The CDR3 loop spans 15 amino acids. V dropped 0 bases and J dropped 7; count of bases not matched to a gene: 4. Germline V gene data show CDR1 as LGHNA and CDR2 as YSLEER. CDR3 sequence reads: CASSQEGTSYNEQFF. In nucleotides, the CDR3 is TGCGCCAGCAGCCAAGAAGGGACTAGCTATAATGAGCAGTTCTTC.

In its sample, this clonotype was seen many times. The genes are TRBV7-2 and TRBJ1-1; D is undetermined. The CDR3 is 15 residues long. V was trimmed by 5 bases and J by 5 bases, leaving 18 bases between them. In germline, CDR1 is SGHTA, CDR2 FQGNSA. This CDR3 reads CASSPPPGFGTEAFF. The CDR3 region has the DNA TGTGCCAGCAGCCCACCTCCGGGATTCGGGACTGAAGCTTTCTTT.

This clonotype was picked up one time. The CDR3, as DNA: TGTGCCAGCACTCACGGGGGGAGCGGGAGTGATATTAAGGAGCAGTTCTTC. This encodes CASTHGGSGSDIKEQFF. The V and J genes are TRBV6-2 or TRBV6-3 and TRBJ2-1, with TRBD2 matching over 8 bases. V shed 7 bases, J shed 10 bases, and the junction held 21 bases outside the gene matches. Germline V CDR1 and CDR2: MNHEY, SVGEGT. The CDR3 spans 17 residues.

Concerning this clonotype: The junction departs from the called germline gene at one end, perhaps through a read error. This chain joins TRBV3-1 and TRBJ1-2; the D gene is possibly TRBD1 (5 bases). Germline-derived CDR1 and CDR2 are LGHDT and YNNKEL (reference sequence). The CDR3 loop spans 13 amino acids. CDR3 DNA: TGTGCCAGCAGCCAAGATACCATGCGGGGCTACCCCTTC. Its translation: CASSQDTMRGYPF.

The J gene is TRBJ2-7, the V gene TRBV29-1, with TRBD1 matching 9 bases. Germline CDR1 is SQVTM and CDR2 is ANQGSEA. V lost 1 base, J lost 2 bases, and 15 bases stayed unmatched. The length of the CDR3 is 18 residues. CDR3 coding DNA: TGCAGCGTTGAAGGCCCCTCTACACGGACAGGGGTGACCTACGAGCAGTACTTC. This encodes CSVEGPSTRTGVTYEQYF.

This clonotype occurred a few times. Here the CDR3 reads CASSPWTGGMTEAFF. The CDR3 DNA reads TGTGCCAGCAGCCCATGGACAGGAGGAATGACTGAAGCTTTCTTT. The V and J genes are TRBV7-7 and TRBJ1-1; TRBD1 matches at 7 bases. From germline, CDR1 is SSHAT and CDR2 FNYEAQ (reference sequence). The CDR3 loop spans 15 amino acids. After removal of 5 bases from V and 5 bases from J, the junction contained 11 bases not matched to a gene.

CDR3 residues: CSARYPAGGLQETQYF. Written as DNA, the CDR3 is TGCAGTGCTAGATACCCAGCGGGAGGACTCCAAGAGACCCAGTACTTC. The J gene is TRBJ2-5, the V gene TRBV20-1; 9 bases are shared with TRBD2. V shed 2 bases and J 1 base; nucleotides not matched to a gene: 8. Germline-derived CDR1 and CDR2 are DFQATT and SNEGSKA (reference sequence). The CDR3 extends over 16 amino acids.

This sequence joins TRBV18 and TRBJ1-4, with D perhaps matching TRBD1 (5 bases). Germline CDR1 is KGHSH and CDR2 is LQKENI. V gave up 3 bases and J gave up 0 bases, with 8 bases separating them. This CDR3 has 15 amino acids. The CDR3: CASSPRTTTNEKLFF. Here the CDR3 DNA reads TGTGCCAGCTCACCCAGGACAACAACTAATGAAAAACTGTTTTTT.

V usage is TRBV5-8 and J usage is TRBJ2-5; 7 nucleotides agree with TRBD2. CDR1 SGHTS and CDR2 YDEGEE come from the germline V gene. With 4 bases clipped from V and 2 bases from J, the junction kept 5 bases outside the gene matches. CDR3 size: 14 residues. DNA for the CDR3: TGTGCCAGCAGCAAGGGACTAACGCAAGAGACCCAGTACTTC. This codes for CASSKGLTQETQYF.

This sequence joins TRBV21-1 and TRBJ2-3. TRBV21-1 counts as a pseudogene. The CDR3 length is 12 residues. CDR3 nucleotides: TGTGCCAGCAGCAAAGAGGGAAGTACGCAGTATTTT. The encoded protein is CASSKEGSTQYF.

The chain links TRBV10-3 to TRBJ2-7; 7 bases line up with TRBD2. The CDR3 sequence is 13 residues long. Germline values: CDR1 ENHRY, CDR2 SYGVKD. V dropped 7 bases and J dropped 7; count of bases not matched to a gene: 10. Written as DNA, the CDR3 is TGTGCCATCAATAACGCGGGAGCGGGGGAGCAGTACTTC. Its protein is CAINNAGAGEQYF.

The chain is built from TRBV9 and TRBJ2-7, with D perhaps matching TRBD2 (5 bases). The CDR3 runs 12 residues. Germline V lookup: CDR1 SGDLS, CDR2 YYNGEE. Deletions cut 7 bases from V and 2 bases from J, with 10 bases between. The CDR3 DNA reads as TGTGCCAGCGGTAGGGAGCCCTACGAGCAGTACTTC. It is translated as CASGREPYEQYF.

The V call is TRBV28, the J call TRBJ2-7, with a weak D call TRBD2 (5 bases). The CDR3 has 13 amino acids. CDR1 and CDR2 from the germline V gene are MDHEN and SYDVKM. Trimming removed 8 bases at V and 0 bases at J, with 11 bases between. CDR3 bases: TGTGCCAGCCTTATACGGGGCTCCTACGAGCAGTACTTC. This sequence encodes CASLIRGSYEQYF. Looking up the rest from reference TRBV28 and TRBJ2-7 gives the full variable domain: DVKVTQSSRYLVKRTGEKVFLECVQDMDHENMFWYRQDPGLGLRLIYFSYDVKMKEKGDIPEGYSVSREKKERFSLILESASTNQTSMYLCASLIRGSYEQYFGPGTRLTVT.

This clonotype was seen repeatedly, ten times or more. The chain links TRBV28 to TRBJ2-3; the D is unclear. V was shortened by 7 bases and J by 5 bases, with 10 bases between the two germline ends. The CDR3 is made up of 12 amino acids. The germline gives CDR1 MDHEN, CDR2 SYDVKM. The chain's CDR3 is CASTRWGDTQYF. The CDR3 coding sequence is TGTGCCAGCACCAGATGGGGAGATACGCAGTATTTT.

The rearrangement links TRBV5-6 to TRBJ1-1; tentative D call: TRBD1 (5 bases). CDR3 length equals 16 residues. Trimming took off 2 bases at V and 0 bases at J, with 14 bases between the two ends. Germline V lookup: CDR1 SGHDT, CDR2 YYEEEE. The CDR3 region has the DNA TGTGCCAGCAGCTTCGGGCAGGGCATTATGAACACTGAAGCTTTCTTT. This translates into CASSFGQGIMNTEAFF.

This clonotype was seen at least ten times. The chain joins TRBV9 to TRBJ1-2; possibly TRBD1 for D (5 bases). This CDR3 contains 17 residues. The V end was cut by 0 bases, the J end by 4 bases, with 19 bases between. CDR1 is SGDLS and CDR2 is YYNGEE in the germline V gene. The chain's CDR3 is CASSVGLKNVGLYGYTF. The CDR3, as DNA: TGTGCCAGCAGCGTAGGGCTTAAGAATGTGGGGCTCTATGGCTACACCTTC.

The chain links TRBV7-9 to TRBJ1-2, with D possibly TRBD1 on 5 matching bases. This CDR3 is built from 13 residues. Deletions cut 5 bases from V and 8 bases from J, with 15 bases between. The germline V gene has CDR1 SEHNR and CDR2 FQNEAQ (reference sequence). DNA for the CDR3: TGTGCCAGCAGCCCTAATCCAGGGTACGGCTACACCTTC. Amino acid sequence: CASSPNPGYGYTF.

This clonotype has a single count. The V and J genes are TRBV4-2 and TRBJ2-2, with 12 nucleotides matching TRBD1. The CDR3 consists of 15 residues. CDR1 and CDR2 from the germline V gene are LGHNA and YNFKEQ. With V trimmed by 3 bases and J by 6 bases, 2 bases remained unmatched. The CDR3 nucleotides read TGTGCCAGCAGCCAGGGACAGGGGGCGCCCGGGGAGCTGTTTTTT. It specifies CASSQGQGAPGELFF.

V gene TRBV4-1 combines with J gene TRBJ2-1, with 9 bases that match TRBD2. Germline-derived CDR1 and CDR2 are MGHRA and YSYEKL. V trimming: 6 bases; J trimming: 6 bases; junction bases outside the gene matches: 6. The CDR3 totals 14 residues. DNA for the CDR3: TGCGCCAGCAGAGGGCTAGCGGGAATCAATGAGCAGTTCTTC. Protein sequence: CASRGLAGINEQFF.